One and the same sample provided the 21 T cell receptor beta chains below, sequenced in a study of blood T cells in healthy people across ages. Alongside a J-beta primer mix, a sample-barcoded 5' primer served in a second PCR lasting roughly 7 to 12 cycles. TCRdb passed the 5' RACE reads through MiXCR, listing each CDR3 protein once. This table holds about 670,000 distinct CDR3 sequences, roughly half found once. The specimen was blood. The receptors originated from a woman of 80 years or more in good health.

Details on this clonotype: A read error may be the cause here, since a much bigger clone is one base away. The J gene is TRBJ2-3, the V gene TRBV27; D is unresolved. The germline V gene has CDR1 MNHEY and CDR2 SMNVEV (reference sequence). The CDR3 covers 15 residues. V was shortened by 4 bases and J by 4 bases, with 15 bases between the two germline ends. CDR3 sequence: CASSSLSGGSDTQYF. In DNA, the CDR3 is TGTGCCAGCAGTTCCCTCTCGGGCGGTTCAGATACGCAGTATTTT.

The chain links TRBV5-1 to TRBJ1-6, with TRBD1 matching over 8 bases. Germline loops: CDR1 SGHRS, CDR2 YFSETQ. V lost 3 bases and J lost 0; bases outside the gene matches: 11. This CDR3 comprises 19 residues. Here the CDR3 DNA reads TGCGCCAGCAGCTCAGCCGGACAGGGATTTGGCTCCTATAATTCACCCCTCCACTTT. Residues: CASSSAGQGFGSYNSPLHF.

The J gene is TRBJ2-5, the V gene TRBV4-1, with D tentatively TRBD1 (6 bases). V shed 2 bases and J shed 1 base, with 20 bases lying between them. There are 18 residues in the CDR3. Germline V CDR1 and CDR2: MGHRA, YSYEKL. This chain's CDR3 is CASSQIVRGSPAQETQYF. The CDR3 DNA sequence: TGCGCCAGCAGCCAAATTGTCAGGGGCAGTCCCGCCCAAGAGACCCAGTACTTC.

With regard to this clonotype: The junction departs from germline at one end; a sequencing error may be responsible. The chain uses TRBV7-8 and TRBJ2-7, with D unclear. Germline CDR1 and CDR2: SGHVS and FQNEAQ. This CDR3 is 11 amino acids long. The CDR3 region is CASTSGYERYF. DNA of the CDR3: TGTGCCAGCACCTCCGGGTACGAGCGGTACTTC.

Turning to this clonotype: With a much larger clone just one base away, this may be a read error. CDR3 nucleotides: TGTGCCAGCTCACCAATCCGGGGTGGGGCCAACGTCCCGACTTTC. Encoded protein: CASSPIRGGANVPTF. V is TRBV18 and J is TRBJ2-6; either TRBD1 or TRBD2 may fit D (5 bases each). Germline lookup yields CDR1 KGHSH and CDR2 LQKENI. This CDR3 spans 15 amino acids.

Worth noting for this clonotype: This may come from a read error, since a much larger clone is one base off. The genes are TRBV12-3 or TRBV12-4 and TRBJ2-7, with D maybe TRBD1 (5 bases). The last part of the DNA fits TRBJ2-5 better; the J call may be wrong. CDR3 length: 15 residues. The CDR3 sequence: CASTLPTGPEETQYF. The CDR3 nucleotides are TGTGCCAGCACCCTCCCCACAGGACCGGAAGAGACCCAGTACTTC.

This clonotype was found a few times. The gene calls are TRBV6-2 or TRBV6-3 and TRBJ2-2; 8 nucleotides agree with TRBD1. Germline V gene sequence: CDR1 MNHEY, CDR2 SVGEGT. This CDR3 contains 14 residues. V shed 8 bases and J 5 bases; nucleotides not matched to a gene: 7. The CDR3 DNA sequence: TGTGCCAGCTACCGAGACAGGGGAACCGGGGAGCTGTTTTTT. Its protein is CASYRDRGTGELFF.

The chain couples TRBV20-1 to TRBJ1-2; D possibly corresponds to TRBD1 (6 bases). Germline V gives CDR1 DFQATT, CDR2 SNEGSKA (reference sequence). CDR3 length: 14 residues. Trimming left V 7 bases short and J 3 bases short, with 18 bases between. DNA of the CDR3: TGCAGTGGTTTAGATAGGACAGAGTACTATGGCTACACCTTC. It translates to CSGLDRTEYYGYTF.

The table lists this clonotype with a few counts. The chain links TRBV6-6 to TRBJ2-5; 8 bases fit TRBD1. The junction had 4 bases not matched to a gene; V was cut back by 7 bases and J by 3 bases. The germline V gene has CDR1 MNHNY and CDR2 SVGAGI (reference sequence). There are 13 residues in the CDR3. The DNA for the CDR3 is TGTGCCAGCATGGACAGGGATAAAGAGACCCAGTACTTC. This codes for CASMDRDKETQYF.

V and J are TRBV20-1 and TRBJ2-5; 13 bases agree with TRBD2. The better agreement between TRBJ2-7 and the DNA end casts doubt on the J call. CDR1 is DFQATT and CDR2 is SNEGSKA in the germline V gene (reference sequence). CDR3 length equals 14 residues. CDR3 in amino acids: CSAAGTSGVYEQYF. The CDR3 region has the DNA TGCAGTGCGGCCGGGACTAGCGGGGTTTACGAGCAGTACTTC.

CDR3 sequence reads: CASGQGLNSYNEQYF. The CDR3 region has the DNA TGTGCCAGCGGCCAGGGACTCAACTCCTACAATGAGCAGTACTTC. V gene TRBV28 combines with J gene TRBJ2-1; TRBD2 might be the D (6 bases). The J call may be in error: the DNA end matches TRBJ2-7 better. The CDR3 spans 15 residues. Per the germline V gene, CDR1 is MDHEN and CDR2 is SYDVKM.

Concerning this clonotype itself: A junction boundary mismatches the germline segment, possibly from a read error. The rearrangement links TRBV7-9 to TRBJ2-3, with D perhaps TRBD1 (5 bases). CDR1 SEHNR and CDR2 FQNEAQ come from the germline V gene (reference sequence). This CDR3 has 14 residues. CDR3: CASSPGSPTGTQYF. Here the CDR3 DNA reads TGTGCCAGCAGCCCTGGATCCCCCACAGGTACGCAGTATTTT.

This clonotype was recorded many times. The chain combines TRBV6-2 or TRBV6-3 with TRBJ2-1; D is uncertain. The CDR3 runs to 11 residues. V lost 4 bases, J lost 6 bases, and 4 bases lay in between. Germline V gene sequence: CDR1 MNHEY, CDR2 SVGEGT. The CDR3 DNA sequence: TGTGCCAGCAGTTCCATCAATGAGCAGTTCTTC. It codes for CASSSINEQFF.

This clonotype was detected a few times. DNA for the CDR3: TGTGCCAGCAGTATACAGGGGGCCTTTCAGCATTTT. Protein product: CASSIQGAFQHF. V is TRBV28 and J is TRBJ1-5; 9 nucleotides agree with TRBD1. Germline lookup yields CDR1 MDHEN and CDR2 SYDVKM. The V segment lost 5 bases and the J segment 13 bases; nucleotides outside the gene matches: 6. The CDR3 spans 12 residues.

This clonotype occurred a few times. This chain joins TRBV3-1 and TRBJ1-1; no definite D call. CDR1 and CDR2 (germline): LGHDT, YNNKEL (reference sequence). This CDR3 has 15 residues. Trimming left V 0 bases short and J 5 bases short, with 13 bases between. The CDR3 DNA reads TGTGCCAGCAGCCAAGAGTTGTCTCCTCGGACTGAAGCTTTCTTT. Its translation: CASSQELSPRTEAFF.

The chain recombines TRBV7-2 with TRBJ2-3; TRBD2 is a possible D gene (6 bases). Per germline, CDR1 SGHTA and CDR2 FQGNSA. V dropped 4 bases and J dropped 8 bases, with 16 bases sitting between them. The CDR3 runs to 14 residues. DNA of the CDR3: TGTGCCAGCAGCTCGGGGGTCACCCGGGGTACGCAGTATTTT. It yields the protein CASSSGVTRGTQYF.

The V and J genes are TRBV29-1 and TRBJ2-7, with TRBD1 matching over 7 bases. The J call is doubtful: the DNA matches TRBJ2-5 better. Germline-derived CDR1 and CDR2 are SQVTM and ANQGSEA. This CDR3 has 13 amino acids. The CDR3 DNA reads as TGCAGCCGTCTAGGGGGCGCCGGGGAGACCCAGTACTTC. It encodes CSRLGGAGETQYF.

This clonotype has a count of ten or more. The chain combines TRBV15 with TRBJ2-7; D ambiguous. Trimming removed 5 bases from V and 1 base from J, with 15 bases in between. Per the germline V gene, CDR1 is LNHNV and CDR2 is YYDKDF (reference sequence). This CDR3 has 15 residues. DNA for the CDR3: TGTGCCACCAGCGACTGGATGGAGCTATCCTACGAGCAGTACTTC. It translates to CATSDWMELSYEQYF.

This clonotype was detected only a few times. This chain connects TRBV4-2 to TRBJ1-5; TRBD1 aligns across 8 bases. With 0 bases clipped from V and 3 bases from J, the junction kept 4 bases outside the gene matches. This CDR3 has 16 amino acids. The germline CDR1 and CDR2 sequences are LGHNA and YNFKEQ. The CDR3 nucleotides are TGTGCCAGCAGCCAAGACCCGGACAGGGTCAATCAGCCCCAGCATTTT. It encodes CASSQDPDRVNQPQHF.

Many counts were recorded for this clonotype. This chain links TRBV29-1 with TRBJ2-5, with D perhaps assigned TRBD1 or TRBD2 (5 bases each). CDR1 SQVTM and CDR2 ANQGSEA come from the germline V gene. The CDR3 spans 12 residues. V was cut by 8 bases and J by 4 bases, with 14 bases left in between. CDR3 DNA: TGCAGCCTCACGCCAGGGACAGAGACCCAGTACTTC. Translated: CSLTPGTETQYF.

This clonotype came up once. This chain uses TRBV20-1 with TRBJ2-5; 8 bases line up with TRBD2. Germline V gives CDR1 DFQATT, CDR2 SNEGSKA (reference sequence). The CDR3 extends over 15 amino acids. The J segment lost 2 bases and the V segment lost 0 bases, leaving 5 bases of the junction unmatched. CDR3 sequence (DNA): TGCAGTGCTAGAGATCCCCAGCGGGGGCAAGAGACCCAGTACTTC. Its translation is CSARDPQRGQETQYF.